Below, 14 T cell receptor beta chains from the same sample are listed, as sequenced in a study of molecular identifiers for immune sequencing clone quantification. In TCRdb, the PCR reads were re-called with MiXCR into one record per CDR3 protein. The sample contains more than 250,000 distinct CDR3 sequences, 20% to 25% of which appear only once. What was sequenced was naive CD8+ T cells from blood, with Jurkat cell RNA spiked in. Subset of the sample: FACS-sorted CD8+CD4-CCR7+CD45RA+ naive T cells. These receptor sequences come from a human donor in good health. Some libraries in this study had Jurkat cell RNA spiked in.

Comments on this clonotype: A much larger clonotype is one base distant, so this may be a read error. The conserved final phenylalanine or tryptophan is absent from the CDR3, which likely points to a read error. The chain links TRBV12-3 or TRBV12-4 to TRBJ2-7; TRBD1 might be the D (5 bases). The V end lost 6 bases, the J end lost 4 bases, and 13 bases lay between the germline ends. CDR3 length equals 13 residues. The CDR3 nucleotides are TGTGCCAGCAGCCACACCGACAGTTACGAGCAGTACCTC. Protein product: CASSHTDSYEQYL.

This clonotype was recorded a few times. A much more abundant neighbour one base away suggests this may be a read error. This rearrangement joins TRBV19 to TRBJ1-2, with unresolved D. The CDR3 length is 14 residues. The germline CDR1 and CDR2 sequences are LNHDA and SQIVND (reference sequence). Written as DNA, the CDR3 is TGTGCCAGTAGTATACCAGGAGCTAACCATGGCTACACCTTC. It encodes CASSIPGANHGYTF.

Many counts were recorded for this clonotype. This chain uses TRBV13 with TRBJ2-7, with TRBD2 as a possible D gene (5 bases). Trimming shortened V by 4 bases and J by 2 bases, and 12 bases separated the two germline ends. The CDR3 spans 14 residues. Germline V lookup: CDR1 PRHDT, CDR2 FYEKMQ (reference sequence). CDR3 sequence (DNA): TGTGCCAGCAGCTCCCGGGGTCCTACCTACGAGCAGTACTTC. Its protein is CASSSRGPTYEQYF.

At least ten counts were recorded for this clonotype. V and J are TRBV7-9 and TRBJ1-2, with D unclear. CDR1 and CDR2 from the germline V gene are SEHNR and FQNEAQ (reference sequence). Trimming took off 1 base at V and 1 base at J, with 13 bases between the two ends. The CDR3 spans 16 residues. Here the CDR3 DNA reads TGTGCCAGCAGCTTAGTACTAGCAGGAGATAACTATGGCTACACCTTC. Encoded protein: CASSLVLAGDNYGYTF. The entire variable domain, with the rest obtained from reference TRBV7-9 and TRBJ1-2, is as follows: DTGVSQNPRHKITKRGQNVTFRCDPISEHNRLYWYRQTLGQGPEFLTYFQNEAQLEKSRLLSDRFSAERPKGSFSTLEIQRTEQGDSAMYLCASSLVLAGDNYGYTFGSGTRLTVV.

This clonotype was counted ten times or more. This chain connects TRBV9 to TRBJ2-3; D remains ambiguous. The CDR3 totals 13 residues. The V and J ends lost 3 bases and 4 bases respectively, with 9 bases between them. The germline V gene encodes CDR1 SGDLS and CDR2 YYNGEE. Written as DNA, the CDR3 is TGTGCCAGCAGCGCCCACCGAGCAGATACGCAGTATTTT. Amino acids: CASSAHRADTQYF. Drawing the rest from reference TRBV9 and TRBJ2-3, the complete variable domain is DSGVTQTPKHLITATGQRVTLRCSPRSGDLSVYWYQQSLDQGLQFLIQYYNGEERAKGNILERFSAQQFPDLHSELNLSSLELGDSALYFCASSAHRADTQYFGPGTRLTVL.

There are many counts of this clonotype. This chain joins TRBV28 and TRBJ2-5; D not resolved. Germline lookup yields CDR1 MDHEN and CDR2 SYDVKM. V lost 2 bases and J lost 2, with 15 bases in between. The CDR3 has 16 amino acids. The CDR3 sequence is CASSLARTRLQETQYF. CDR3 DNA sequence: TGTGCCAGCAGTTTAGCCAGGACCAGACTTCAAGAGACCCAGTACTTC.

This clonotype has a handful of counts. This chain connects TRBV3-1 to TRBJ2-5; 7 bases fit TRBD2. Germline values: CDR1 LGHDT, CDR2 YNNKEL (reference sequence). V trimming: 6 bases; J trimming: 1 base; junction bases outside the gene matches: 11. This CDR3 contains 16 residues. In DNA form, the CDR3 reads TGTGCCAGCAGGCCTGGACTAGATGGGAGCCAAGAGACCCAGTACTTC. Translated: CASRPGLDGSQETQYF.

The chain couples TRBV6-2 or TRBV6-3 to TRBJ2-5, with 7 bases matching TRBD2. Looked up from germline, CDR1 is MNHEY and CDR2 is SVGEGT. The V segment lost 5 bases and the J segment 5 bases; nucleotides outside the gene matches: 11. The CDR3 runs 15 residues. CDR3: CASSNQRREYETQYF. The CDR3 region has the DNA TGTGCCAGCAGTAATCAACGGCGGGAGTATGAGACCCAGTACTTC.

In its sample, this clonotype was seen a few times. The rearrangement uses TRBV4-1 and TRBJ2-1; D perhaps matches TRBD1 (6 bases). Trimming removed 1 base from V and 6 bases from J, with 22 bases in between. The germline V gene encodes CDR1 MGHRA and CDR2 YSYEKL. The CDR3 spans 18 residues. CDR3 sequence: CASSQVLKGRGITNEQFF. CDR3 DNA sequence: TGCGCCAGCAGCCAAGTTCTGAAAGGAAGGGGGATAACCAATGAGCAGTTCTTC.

The table lists this clonotype with a few counts. Here the CDR3 reads CASSGETGQVTDTQYF. For the CDR3, the DNA is TGTGCCAGCAGCGGAGAGACGGGACAGGTCACAGATACGCAGTATTTT. This chain uses TRBV12-3 or TRBV12-4 with TRBJ2-3; 8 bases fit TRBD1. The CDR3 has 16 amino acids. Unmatched junction bases numbered 10, after V lost 6 bases and J lost 2 bases.

This clonotype was seen only a few times. The chain uses TRBV27 and TRBJ2-3; D call uncertain. The V end was cut by 3 bases, the J end by 2 bases, with 12 bases between. The germline V gene has CDR1 MNHEY and CDR2 SMNVEV (reference sequence). This CDR3 comprises 15 residues. The CDR3, as DNA: TGTGCCAGCAGTTTTGGTAACAGATACACAGATACGCAGTATTTT. This gives the protein CASSFGNRYTDTQYF.

This clonotype came up a few times. The chain combines TRBV4-1 with TRBJ1-3, with D uncertain. The CDR3 is 16 residues long. Germline loops: CDR1 MGHRA, CDR2 YSYEKL. With 3 bases removed from V and 3 bases from J, the gap between germline ends came to 15 bases. The CDR3 is CASSQSLGLSGNTIYF. CDR3 nucleotide sequence: TGCGCCAGCAGCCAGAGCCTAGGCCTAAGTGGAAACACCATATATTTT.

Ten or more counts support this clonotype. CDR3 coding DNA: TGCAGTGCTAGACAGGGAGGCTCCTACGAGCAGTACTTC. It translates to CSARQGGSYEQYF. The V call is TRBV20-1, the J call TRBJ2-7; TRBD2 is a possible D gene (6 bases). V dropped 2 bases and J dropped 0 bases, with 8 bases sitting between them. The length of the CDR3 is 13 residues. Germline values: CDR1 DFQATT, CDR2 SNEGSKA (reference sequence).

On this clonotype itself: This may be a read error: a much more frequent sequence differs by one nucleotide. The conserved phenylalanine or tryptophan is not found at the CDR3 terminus, so this likely reflects a read error. The chain combines TRBV7-9 with TRBJ2-7, with 7 bases lining up with TRBD1. The junction had 11 bases not matched to a gene; V was cut back by 6 bases and J by 3 bases. This CDR3 spans 15 amino acids. Germline V lookup: CDR1 SEHNR, CDR2 FQNEAQ (reference sequence). The CDR3 nucleotides are TGTGCCAGCAGGGGACCGGGACAGCAACACTACGAGCAGTACTCC. It translates to CASRGPGQQHYEQYS.